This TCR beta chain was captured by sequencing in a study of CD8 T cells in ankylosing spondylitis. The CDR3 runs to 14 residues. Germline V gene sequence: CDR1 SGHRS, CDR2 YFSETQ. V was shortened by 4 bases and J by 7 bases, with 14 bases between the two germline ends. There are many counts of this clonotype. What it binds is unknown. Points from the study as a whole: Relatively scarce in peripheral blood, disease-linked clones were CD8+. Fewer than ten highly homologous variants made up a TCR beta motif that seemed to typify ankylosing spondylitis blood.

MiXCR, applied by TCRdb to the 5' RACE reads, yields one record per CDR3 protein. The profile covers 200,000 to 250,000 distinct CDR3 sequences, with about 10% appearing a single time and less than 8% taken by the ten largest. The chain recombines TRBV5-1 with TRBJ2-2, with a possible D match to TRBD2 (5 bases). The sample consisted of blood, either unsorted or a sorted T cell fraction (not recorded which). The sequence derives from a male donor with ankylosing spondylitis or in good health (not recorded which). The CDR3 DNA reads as TGCGCCAGCAGCCCCGGGGATCAGAACGGGGAGCTGTTTTTT. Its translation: CASSPGDQNGELFF.